This T cell receptor (beta chain) was profiled in a study of blood T cell repertoires in COVID-19. Trimming left V 11 bases short and J 2 bases short, with 8 bases between. The CDR3 consists of 11 residues. The germline V gene has CDR1 SNHLY and CDR2 FYNNEI. This table comes from immunoSEQ multiplex PCR, and its TCRdb copy is limited to in-frame clones, with some not included. The sample has 250,000 to 300,000 clones, roughly 91% seen once. The origin of this receptor is a woman aged 60 to 75 who had recovered from COVID-19. V and J are TRBV2 and TRBJ2-3; no reliable D call. Source material: PBMCs or T cells enriched from blood (not recorded which). CDR3 coding DNA: TGTGCCGCTTGGCTCACAGATACGCAGTATTTT. Translated, it gives CAAWLTDTQYF.